This T cell receptor (beta chain) originates from a study of blood T cell repertoires in COVID-19. Study summary: PBMCs, B-cell-depleted T cells, or T cells provided the cDNA or gDNA that made up the material.

How the authors handled the data: Estimated nucleated cell counts came from reference gene primer amplification. The method was immunoSEQ multiplex PCR; TCRdb's version includes in-frame clones alone and lacks a portion of them. V, J and clone size are taken as reported in that table, and D and trimming were inferred from the DNA itself. This sample has roughly 200,000 clones, with roughly 89% found just once. This CDR3 spans 15 amino acids. V was trimmed by 2 bases and J by 3 bases, leaving 12 bases between them. The germline CDR1 and CDR2 sequences are SGHNT and YYREEE (reference sequence). The rearrangement joins TRBV5-4 to TRBJ2-1; D is possibly TRBD1 (6 bases). The sequence was obtained from a man between 35 and 55 years old with acute or convalescent COVID-19. Input material: peripheral blood. The CDR3 protein is CASSFGDRFYNEQFF. The DNA for the CDR3 is TGTGCCAGCAGCTTTGGAGACAGGTTCTACAATGAGCAGTTCTTC.